The clone carrying this TCR beta chain was seen only a few times. What it binds is unknown. TCR cDNA was made by 5'RACE template switching, adding a universal primer site and UMIs. MiXCR was run by TCRdb on the 5' RACE reads, yielding one entry per CDR3 protein. Of 150,000 to 200,000 distinct CDR3 sequences in the sample, roughly 6.2% are singletons; the top ten hold under 3%. Germline V gene sequence: CDR1 MNHEY, CDR2 SVGAGI. Trimming took 2 bases from V and 6 from J, leaving 23 bases between them. CDR3 size: 18 residues. The data stem from a study of T cells after yellow fever vaccination. Study outcomes and limitations: Some clonotypes were seen in both the CD4 and the CD8 compartments. These made up a small share and likely arose from convergent recombination.

The receptor was derived from a man between 18 and 35 years old who received the YFV17D yellow fever vaccine. The specimen was CD4+ T cells sorted from PBMCs, collected on the day of the first yellow fever vaccination. This chain links TRBV6-5 with TRBJ1-5, with D possibly TRBD1 on 5 matching bases. CDR3 DNA sequence: TGTGCCAGCAGTTACCGCTACCCAGACAAGGGGTTCGGTCAGCCCCAGCATTTT. The encoded protein is CASSYRYPDKGFGQPQHF.